This entry lists 23 T cell receptor beta chains sequenced from one sample in a study of high-grade serous ovarian cancer treatment subgroups. Tumor tissue was taken before any definitive surgery or chemotherapy was given. Libraries were prepared by immunoSEQ multiplex PCR; TCRdb keeps only in-frame clonotypes and omits some of them. Of about 16,000 clones in the sample, 73% are singletons; the top ten hold 3.5% to 5.5%. Input material: tumor tissue. Receptors were obtained from a human donor with high-grade serous ovarian cancer.

This clone appeared a few times. J is TRBJ2-3 and V is TRBV2; the D is unclear. The V end was cut by 4 bases, the J end by 2 bases, with 16 bases between. Per the germline V gene, CDR1 is SNHLY and CDR2 is FYNNEI. The CDR3 covers 16 residues. The CDR3 protein is CASSAPIAADTDTQYF. The CDR3 DNA sequence: TGTGCCAGCAGTGCGCCTATAGCCGCGGACACAGATACGCAGTATTTT.

A few counts support this clone. This rearrangement joins TRBV19 to TRBJ1-1; D uncertain. The V gene's germline CDR1 is LNHDA and CDR2 SQIVND (reference sequence). V lost 2 bases and J lost 0, with 4 bases in between. The CDR3 totals 13 residues. For the CDR3, the DNA is TGTGCCAGTAGTATACAGGTGAACACTGAAGCTTTCTTT. Its translation: CASSIQVNTEAFF.

This clone came up once. The chain is built from TRBV30 and TRBJ1-4; D gene uncertain. The CDR3 is 14 amino acids. The germline gives CDR1 GTSNPN, CDR2 SVGIG (reference sequence). The V end was cut by 8 bases, the J end by 0 bases, with 13 bases between. CDR3 region: CAGDRRSTNEKLFF. In nucleotides, the CDR3 is TGTGCCGGAGATAGACGGTCAACTAATGAAAAACTGTTTTTT.

The rearrangement uses TRBV6-5 and TRBJ1-4, with 7 bases identical to TRBD1. The CDR3 has 14 residues. J gave up 7 bases and V 3 bases, and 5 bases lay outside the gene matches. CDR1 is MNHEY, CDR2 SVGAGI, per germline. CDR3 in amino acids: CASSYTGVGEKLFF. As DNA, the CDR3 is TGTGCCAGCAGTTATACAGGGGTGGGTGAAAAACTGTTTTTT.

V and J are TRBV28 and TRBJ1-5; 9 bases agree with TRBD1. The length of the CDR3 is 14 residues. The V gene end was trimmed by 5 bases and the J gene end by 7 bases; junction bases not matched to a gene: 6. Germline CDR1 is MDHEN and CDR2 is SYDVKM. Here the CDR3 reads CASSKDRGGQPQHF. The CDR3, as DNA: TGTGCCAGCAGTAAGGACAGGGGCGGACAGCCCCAGCATTTT.

The J gene is TRBJ2-1, the V gene TRBV30; D is possibly TRBD2 (6 bases). Trimming removed 2 bases from V and 6 bases from J, with 14 bases in between. The CDR3 loop spans 14 amino acids. Germline V gene lookup returns CDR1 GTSNPN and CDR2 SVGIG (reference sequence). CDR3 coding DNA: TGTGCCTGGAGTCCTACTGGAGGGGTCAATGAGCAGTTCTTC. This gives the protein CAWSPTGGVNEQFF.

The chain has TRBV7-8 and TRBJ2-7; D gene ambiguous. This CDR3 spans 15 amino acids. CDR1 is SGHVS and CDR2 is FQNEAQ in the germline V gene. V was shortened by 1 base and J by 4 bases, with 14 bases between the two germline ends. The CDR3 loop is CASSLGPGRLYEQYF. The DNA for the CDR3 is TGTGCCAGCAGCTTAGGGCCAGGCCGACTTTACGAGCAGTACTTC.

This clone was seen only once. The chain employs TRBV11-2 and TRBJ2-1; no firm D call. CDR3 length equals 13 residues. The V gene lost 5 bases and the J gene lost 2 bases, with 7 bases spanning the gap. Germline V gene lookup returns CDR1 SGHAT and CDR2 FQNNGV. CDR3 in amino acids: CASSPFTYNEQFF. As DNA, the CDR3 is TGTGCCAGCAGCCCCTTTACCTACAATGAGCAGTTCTTC.

The chain links TRBV28 to TRBJ2-7; 7 bases agree with TRBD1. CDR3 size: 15 residues. Per germline, CDR1 MDHEN and CDR2 SYDVKM. The junction had 10 bases not matched to a gene; V was cut back by 3 bases and J by 5 bases. The CDR3 sequence is CASSLGVGGQDEQYF. In nucleotides, the CDR3 is TGTGCCAGCAGTTTGGGAGTAGGGGGCCAAGACGAGCAGTACTTC.

The chain carries TRBV6-5 and TRBJ1-2; 7 nucleotides align to TRBD1. The V and J ends lost 6 bases and 1 base, in that order; junction bases with no gene match: 2. Germline CDR1 is MNHEY and CDR2 is SVGAGI. CDR3 length: 13 residues. Here the CDR3 reads CASRGTDNYGYTF. CDR3 sequence (DNA): TGTGCCAGCAGAGGGACAGATAACTATGGCTACACCTTC.

J is TRBJ2-5 and V is TRBV18, with 8 bases that match TRBD1. The CDR3 consists of 16 residues. Germline trimming cut 3 bases from V and 4 bases from J; bases unmatched to any gene: 10. The germline V gene encodes CDR1 KGHSH and CDR2 LQKENI. Here the CDR3 reads CASSPSAGGQGETQYF. CDR3 coding DNA: TGTGCCAGCTCACCTTCGGCAGGGGGCCAGGGAGAGACCCAGTACTTC.

This chain connects TRBV7-9 to TRBJ2-1; D gene unclear. Trimming removed 3 bases from V and 9 bases from J, with 15 bases in between. CDR1 is SEHNR, CDR2 FQNEAQ, per germline (reference sequence). The CDR3 extends over 14 amino acids. The CDR3 is CASSFTSRLGEQFF. The CDR3 DNA is TGTGCCAGCAGCTTCACCTCCCGTCTCGGTGAGCAGTTCTTC.

The chain has TRBV7-2 and TRBJ2-2, with 8 bases aligning to TRBD2. CDR3 length: 15 amino acids. Germline V gene data show CDR1 as SGHTA and CDR2 as FQGNSA. J gave up 3 bases and V 5 bases, and 5 bases lay outside the gene matches. CDR3 nucleotides: TGTGCCAGCAGCCCGGGGGGGGCATACACCGGGGAGCTGTTTTTT. This gives the protein CASSPGGAYTGELFF.

The chain combines TRBV19 with TRBJ2-7, with D perhaps TRBD1 (5 bases). V was shortened by 2 bases and J by 0 bases, with 11 bases between the two germline ends. From germline, CDR1 is LNHDA and CDR2 SQIVND (reference sequence). The CDR3 runs to 15 residues. CDR3 in DNA: TGTGCCAGTAGTATAAGGGGCCCGAACTCCTACGAGCAGTACTTC. Amino acid sequence: CASSIRGPNSYEQYF.

The chain has TRBV4-3 and TRBJ1-4, with 9 bases matching TRBD1. The CDR3 is made up of 15 amino acids. Germline V gives CDR1 LGHNA, CDR2 YSLEER. J gave up 6 bases and V 0 bases, and 2 bases lay outside the gene matches. The CDR3 DNA follows: TGCGCCAGCAGCCAAGATCGGACAGGGGATGAAAAACTGTTTTTT. Translating it yields CASSQDRTGDEKLFF.

The chain combines TRBV5-6 with TRBJ1-4; D perhaps matches TRBD1 (5 bases). The germline gives CDR1 SGHDT, CDR2 YYEEEE. The CDR3 runs 14 residues. Trimming took 1 base from V and 6 from J, leaving 10 bases between them. The CDR3: CASSLNPGDEKLFF. For the CDR3, the DNA is TGTGCCAGCAGCTTGAATCCGGGGGATGAAAAACTGTTTTTT. Full variable domain (outside the CDR3, taken from reference TRBV5-6 and TRBJ1-4): DAGVTQSPTHLIKTRGQQVTLRCSPKSGHDTVSWYQQALGQGPQFIFQYYEEEERQRGNFPDRFSGHQFPNYSSELNVNALLLGDSALYLCASSLNPGDEKLFFGSGTQLSVL.

The V and J genes are TRBV5-1 and TRBJ2-3, with a weak D call TRBD2 (5 bases). Germline V lookup: CDR1 SGHRS, CDR2 YFSETQ. V lost 3 bases and J lost 4, with 18 bases in between. The CDR3 runs 16 residues. The DNA for the CDR3 is TGCGCCAGCAGCTCAACGGGCGAGGGTGGAGCAGATACGCAGTATTTT. This gives the protein CASSSTGEGGADTQYF.

The V gene is TRBV13, the J gene TRBJ2-7, with 9 positions matching TRBD1. The V gene end was trimmed by 6 bases and the J gene end by 4 bases; junction bases not matched to a gene: 7. The V gene's germline CDR1 is PRHDT and CDR2 FYEKMQ (reference sequence). This CDR3 is 14 amino acids long. The CDR3 DNA reads as TGTGCCAGCAGATCACAGGGGGCGCGGTACGAGCAGTACTTC. This translates into CASRSQGARYEQYF.

The chain recombines TRBV30 with TRBJ1-1; TRBD1 agrees at 7 bases. The V gene end was trimmed by 3 bases and the J gene end by 1 base; junction bases not matched to a gene: 2. CDR1 is GTSNPN, CDR2 SVGIG, per germline (reference sequence). The length of the CDR3 is 13 residues. CDR3 coding DNA: TGTGCCTGGAGGACAGGGCCGAACACTGAAGCTTTCTTT. This encodes CAWRTGPNTEAFF.

The rearrangement links TRBV6-5 to TRBJ2-3, with TRBD2 as a possible D gene (5 bases). Germline CDR1 reads MNHEY; CDR2 reads SVGAGI. The V end was cut by 6 bases, the J end by 6 bases, with 16 bases between. The CDR3 contains 14 residues. CDR3 amino acids: CASSTLLALDTQYF. CDR3 in DNA: TGTGCCAGCAGCACGCTTCTAGCCCTGGATACGCAGTATTTT.

Written as DNA, the CDR3 is TGTGCCAGCAGCCAAGGTGGCAATGAGCAGTTCTTC. Its protein product is CASSQGGNEQFF. The rearrangement joins TRBV4-2 to TRBJ2-1; D is uncertain. The CDR3 consists of 12 residues. V dropped 1 base and J dropped 6 bases, with 4 bases sitting between them. Per germline, CDR1 LGHNA and CDR2 YNFKEQ.

The chain recombines TRBV5-6 with TRBJ1-3; D ambiguous. CDR3 length: 15 residues. Germline CDR1 and CDR2: SGHDT and YYEEEE. Trimming took off 1 base at V and 0 bases at J, with 8 bases between the two ends. The CDR3 protein is CASSLRRGSGNTIYF. CDR3 bases: TGTGCCAGCAGCTTGCGACGGGGCTCTGGAAACACCATATATTTT.

A single count supports this clone. The chain links TRBV7-2 to TRBJ1-3; D uncertain. Trimming removed 1 base at V and 3 bases at J, with 10 bases between. Germline loops: CDR1 SGHTA, CDR2 FQGNSA. The CDR3 covers 15 residues. The CDR3 nucleotides read TGTGCCAGCAGCTTAGACCGGGTCGGTGGAAACACCATATATTTT. Translated, it gives CASSLDRVGGNTIYF.